This TCR beta chain was identified in a study of post-analysis software for immune sequencing data (dated by TCRdb to the mid-2010s). Regarding the study in general: Relapsing-remitting, secondary progressive and progressive-relapsing multiple sclerosis were recorded as disease courses, and subtype annotation was lacking for some patients. A subset of samples was prepared in parallel using single-end sample barcoding, then pooled and co-amplified after Illumina adapter ligation. The patient repertoires were compared against 11 previously published healthy control repertoires obtained from donors aged 6 to 25 years.

Receptor amplification or capture employed PCR. This sample was sequenced with an Illumina HiSeq 2500. Unique molecular identifiers were incorporated into TCR beta cDNA libraries to reduce PCR and sequencing biases. Approximately 500,000 cDNA molecules were obtained per 1 to 10 million input T cells, so each molecule approximated one T cell. The same protocol used for the earlier healthy control dataset was applied to prepare and sequence the patient libraries. Samples belonging to the same batch were prepared together, multiplexed and sequenced on a shared HiSeq lane. In the authors' own workflow: Raw barcoded reads were processed with MIGEC, and single-read molecular identifier groups were discarded before consensus assembly and CDR3 extraction. VDJtools was used for post-analysis of the clonotype tables, with diversity normalized by down-sampling every dataset to the smallest sample size. To correct batch-related cross-sample contamination, repertoire overlap clustering matched CDR3 amino acid sequences but not nucleotide sequences. TCRdb cleaned the public reads at Q25 with fastp, built clones with MiXCR and kept in-frame beta chains. All rows with the same CDR3 protein become a single entry with the most common DNA and genes. These V and J calls are TCRdb output, not the study's own analysis. In all, the sample holds hundreds of thousands of distinct CDR3 sequences, and less than 40% of those were seen once. 7.5% to 8.5% of the sample is taken by the ten largest.

Here is what the overall study found, with its caveats: Four or five TRBV segments, including TRBV5-6, TRBV5-1 and TRBV20-1, were significantly more frequent in patients than controls. The multiple sclerosis patient group was slightly younger than the control group. Multiple sclerosis patients had significantly lower normalized Chao1 diversity than controls, a result that suggests substantial peripheral T-cell clonal expansion. Direct clustering with F measure revealed strong co-clustering of samples prepared in the same batch, which led to a batch-effect correction.

To note about this clonotype: The specificity of this receptor is unknown. Nothing much larger sits one base from this clone, and base qualities are not available.

Including cysteine and phenylalanine, the CDR3 has 14 amino acids. The sequence is cut down to CDR3 DNA, 42 bases in frame from base 1. V is cut back by 6 bases and J by 1 base, with 5 bases in the junction unmatched. To demonstrate the VDJtools post-analysis software, TCR beta repertoires were profiled from the peripheral blood of roughly 12 young patients with multiple sclerosis. The multiple sclerosis patients were children and adolescents between roughly 6 and 17 years of age. What was sequenced was blood. The clonotype originates from a girl aged 2 to 9 with multiple sclerosis. Rearrangement joined TRBV12-3 or TRBV12-4 to TRBJ2-7; 8 bases in the junction line up with TRBD1. The encoded CDR3 is CASRTGAASYEQYF. The DNA sequence is TGTGCCAGCAGGACAGGGGCCGCGTCCTACGAGCAGTACTTC.